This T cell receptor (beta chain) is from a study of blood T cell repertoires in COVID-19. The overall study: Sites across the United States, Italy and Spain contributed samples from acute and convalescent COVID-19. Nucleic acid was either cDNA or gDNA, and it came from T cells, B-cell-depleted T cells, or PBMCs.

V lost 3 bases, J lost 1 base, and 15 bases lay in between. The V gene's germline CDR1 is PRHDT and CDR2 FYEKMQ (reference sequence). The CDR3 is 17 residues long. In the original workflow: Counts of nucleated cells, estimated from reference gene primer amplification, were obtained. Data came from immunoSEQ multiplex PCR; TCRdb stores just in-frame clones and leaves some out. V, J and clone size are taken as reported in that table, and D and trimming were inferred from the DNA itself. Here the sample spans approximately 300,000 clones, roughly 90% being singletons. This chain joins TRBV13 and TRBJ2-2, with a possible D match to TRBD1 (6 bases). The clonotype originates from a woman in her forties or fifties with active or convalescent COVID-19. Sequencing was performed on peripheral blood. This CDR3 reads CASSFPQQGLNTGELFF. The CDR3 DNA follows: TGTGCCAGCAGCTTCCCGCAACAGGGCTTGAACACCGGGGAGCTGTTTTTT.